A selection of T cell receptor beta chains follows, all from one sample in a study of T cells expressing NK-cell markers. TCRdb re-called the 5' RACE reads and shows each CDR3 protein once, DNA omitted. Its table lists about 460,000 distinct CDR3 sequences. The sample consisted of blood T cells: a sorted CD56 or NKG2C T cell subset, CD4+ or CD8+ T cells, or bulk PBMC T cells (not recorded which). Receptor source: a woman between 50 and 59 years old in good health. Each CDR3 is given with its conserved first and last residue. Fields, in order: CDR3 protein, J gene, V gene.

CDR3aa: CASSLGTVQMNTEAFF; j_gene: TRBJ1-1; v_gene: TRBV7-9
CDR3aa: CASSLGPGLAGVAEQFF; j_gene: TRBJ2-1; v_gene: TRBV7-8
CDR3aa: CASQGWGNTGELFF; j_gene: TRBJ2-2; v_gene: TRBV3-1
CDR3aa: CASTSSGTGGAGTEAFF; j_gene: TRBJ1-1; v_gene: TRBV12-3/TRBV12-4
CDR3aa: CATSRGSLATGYGYTF; j_gene: TRBJ1-2; v_gene: TRBV15
CDR3aa: CASSYLTGQGSFGANVLTF; j_gene: TRBJ2-6; v_gene: TRBV6-5
CDR3aa: CASSLLARNEQFF; j_gene: TRBJ2-1; v_gene: TRBV12-3/TRBV12-4
CDR3aa: CASDLTGTQQPQHF; j_gene: TRBJ1-5; v_gene: TRBV28
CDR3aa: CASSFNREFFGYTF; j_gene: TRBJ1-2; v_gene: TRBV18
CDR3aa: CASSIGQGRGYTF; j_gene: TRBJ1-2; v_gene: TRBV6-6
CDR3aa: CASSSSGLAGGLFNGELFF; j_gene: TRBJ2-2; v_gene: TRBV7-7
CDR3aa: CATTTGQNTDTQYF; j_gene: TRBJ2-3; v_gene: TRBV15
CDR3aa: CASTNSDSSSYNEQFF; j_gene: TRBJ2-1; v_gene: TRBV4-1
CDR3aa: CASSLQLGDSSNYEQFF; j_gene: TRBJ2-1; v_gene: TRBV12-3/TRBV12-4
CDR3aa: CSARAEKTYQPQHF; j_gene: TRBJ1-5; v_gene: TRBV20-1
CDR3aa: CASSLWTGVTHNEQFF; j_gene: TRBJ2-1; v_gene: TRBV5-1
CDR3aa: CASSLGDTTSTDTQYF; j_gene: TRBJ2-3; v_gene: TRBV7-9
CDR3aa: CASSSSRAEQFF; j_gene: TRBJ2-1; v_gene: TRBV9
CDR3aa: CSVLIRDRGMNTEAFF; j_gene: TRBJ1-1; v_gene: TRBV29-1
CDR3aa: CASSLSRGRTAFF; j_gene: TRBJ1-1; v_gene: TRBV12-3/TRBV12-4
CDR3aa: CASRRTGSPNWYEQFF; j_gene: TRBJ2-1; v_gene: TRBV11-2
CDR3aa: CATRFPQTNEQFF; j_gene: TRBJ2-1; v_gene: TRBV24-1
CDR3aa: CSASWDRGSYEQYF; j_gene: TRBJ2-7; v_gene: TRBV20-1
CDR3aa: CSARLAGGREQYF; j_gene: TRBJ2-7; v_gene: TRBV20-1
CDR3aa: CASSLTRTTNEKLFF; j_gene: TRBJ1-4; v_gene: TRBV28
CDR3aa: CASSLLLGNEQFF; j_gene: TRBJ2-1; v_gene: TRBV5-5
CDR3aa: CASSPFISYNEQFF; j_gene: TRBJ2-1; v_gene: TRBV5-4
CDR3aa: CASLFWGAAANTGELFF; j_gene: TRBJ2-2; v_gene: TRBV24-1
CDR3aa: CASSPFGQIYEQYF; j_gene: TRBJ2-7; v_gene: TRBV3-1
CDR3aa: CASSQEDPRERNNEQFF; j_gene: TRBJ2-1; v_gene: TRBV4-2
CDR3aa: CASSPGQPVRNEQFF; j_gene: TRBJ2-1; v_gene: TRBV11-2
CDR3aa: CASSREGFYNEQFF; j_gene: TRBJ2-1; v_gene: TRBV12-3/TRBV12-4
CDR3aa: CASSALWGNEQFF; j_gene: TRBJ2-1; v_gene: TRBV3-1
CDR3aa: CASSYSPGLVDIQYF; j_gene: TRBJ2-4; v_gene: TRBV6-2/TRBV6-3
CDR3aa: CSVGPWRGKNTEAFF; j_gene: TRBJ1-1; v_gene: TRBV29-1
CDR3aa: CSARPGLLANEQFF; j_gene: TRBJ2-1; v_gene: TRBV20-1
CDR3aa: CSVALGDQPQHF; j_gene: TRBJ1-5; v_gene: TRBV29-1
CDR3aa: CASSFERVRFTEAFF; j_gene: TRBJ1-1; v_gene: TRBV5-1
CDR3aa: CSASWGGLANHYEQYF; j_gene: TRBJ2-7; v_gene: TRBV20-1
CDR3aa: CASSHRDGGNEQFF; j_gene: TRBJ2-1; v_gene: TRBV5-5
CDR3aa: CSASTAEGPYQPQHF; j_gene: TRBJ1-5; v_gene: TRBV20-1
CDR3aa: CAISDQRGVLNEQYF; j_gene: TRBJ2-7; v_gene: TRBV10-3
CDR3aa: CASSPLGGPRTDTQYF; j_gene: TRBJ2-3; v_gene: TRBV18
CDR3aa: CASSLSLGTEAFF; j_gene: TRBJ1-1; v_gene: TRBV27
CDR3aa: CASSQYYFSSESYEQYF; j_gene: TRBJ2-7; v_gene: TRBV4-1
CDR3aa: CASSLGLVGTGELFF; j_gene: TRBJ2-2; v_gene: TRBV5-1
CDR3aa: CASGAGLRTEAFF; j_gene: TRBJ1-1; v_gene: TRBV3-1
CDR3aa: CASSLGNLNEKLFF; j_gene: TRBJ1-4; v_gene: TRBV14
CDR3aa: CASSYSSGTGGYTF; j_gene: TRBJ1-2; v_gene: TRBV6-5
CDR3aa: CASSLKTGFGYTF; j_gene: TRBJ1-2; v_gene: TRBV25-1
CDR3aa: CASSQDGASRGAQYF; j_gene: TRBJ2-5; v_gene: TRBV3-1
CDR3aa: CASSSLTAHNQPQHF; j_gene: TRBJ1-5; v_gene: TRBV27
CDR3aa: CSAREIQERYNEQFF; j_gene: TRBJ2-1; v_gene: TRBV20-1
CDR3aa: CASKTGGANQPQHF; j_gene: TRBJ1-5; v_gene: TRBV6-1
CDR3aa: CASRKELVETQYF; j_gene: TRBJ2-5; v_gene: TRBV7-9
CDR3aa: CSAIEGMETQYF; j_gene: TRBJ2-5; v_gene: TRBV20-1
CDR3aa: CATRTTITNEQFF; j_gene: TRBJ2-1; v_gene: TRBV7-8
CDR3aa: CASSSPTSGSADTQYF; j_gene: TRBJ2-3; v_gene: TRBV5-6
CDR3aa: CASSDLAGGFANEQFF; j_gene: TRBJ2-1; v_gene: TRBV10-2